This is a list of T cell receptor beta chains from one sample in a study of T cells after yellow fever vaccination. Each CDR3 protein is one row after TCRdb ran MiXCR on the 5' RACE reads. The sample has 300,000 or so distinct CDR3 sequences, roughly 13% seen once. The sample here was CD4+ T cells sorted from PBMCs, taken 45 days after the yellow fever booster vaccination. Receptors were obtained from a man aged 25-40 years who received the YFV17D yellow fever vaccine. The conserved cysteine and the conserved F or W are not part of the CDR3 here. A clone size is listed for some rows: how often the clone was seen (once, few, many), or a class if it is expanded.

j_gene | len | abundance | v_gene | CDR3aa
TRBJ2-3 | 12 | NA | TRBV20-1 | SARDLALTDTQY
TRBJ2-3 | 9 | NA | TRBV29-1 | SVEFRAAQY
TRBJ1-6 | 14 | many | TRBV5-6 | ASSKGAGSYNSPLH
TRBJ2-7 | 12 | few | TRBV18 | ASSPRGQDYEQY
TRBJ2-3 | 9 | NA | TRBV7-2 | ASSASLTQY
TRBJ2-3 | 18 | NA | TRBV20-1 | SARGLGTSGNSLPRDTQY
TRBJ2-5 | 12 | few | TRBV12-3/TRBV12-4 | ASSEGKVQETQY
TRBJ1-2 | 12 | few | TRBV5-1 | ASSLNGRDGGYT
TRBJ1-4 | 13 | few | TRBV7-8 | ASSSYAGENEKLF
TRBJ2-1 | 13 | few | TRBV4-2 | ASSQDLASYNEQF
TRBJ2-6 | 10 | NA | TRBV29-1 | SVHSGANVLT
TRBJ2-7 | 13 | few | TRBV11-1 | ASSPGLAGNYEQY
TRBJ2-1 | 10 | NA | TRBV7-2 | ASSLAGLDSL
TRBJ2-1 | 15 | NA | TRBV11-2 | AISLDRAGGYYNEQF
TRBJ2-4 | 18 | few | TRBV11-2 | ASGRVGTSGSFGSKNIQY
TRBJ2-3 | 11 | many | TRBV7-2 | ASSLAGAGTQY
TRBJ2-3 | 12 | few | TRBV20-1 | SASGTGNTDTQY
TRBJ1-2 | 11 | few | TRBV19 | ASRTGSIYGYT
TRBJ2-3 | 14 | NA | TRBV23-1 | ASTQYPGDLLYTQY
TRBJ2-7 | 13 | few | TRBV5-1 | ASSPGLAGGSEQY
TRBJ2-1 | 12 | few | TRBV3-1 | ASRRTNGGNEQF
TRBJ2-2 | 12 | few | TRBV10-1 | ASRTGVDSGELF
TRBJ2-3 | 14 | NA | TRBV12-3/TRBV12-4 | ASSARASGNTDTQY
TRBJ2-7 | 12 | NA | TRBV7-2 | ASSSDRGLGEQY
TRBJ1-1 | 11 | NA | TRBV12-3/TRBV12-4 | ASTTDREDEAF
TRBJ2-7 | 12 | few | TRBV10-2 | ASSDPGGPYEQY
TRBJ2-1 | 13 | NA | TRBV29-1 | SVEDRREGLNEQF
TRBJ2-6 | 14 | few | TRBV7-9 | ASSPSPGQGPDVLT
TRBJ1-1 | 11 | NA | TRBV12-3/TRBV12-4 | ASSSSMNTEAF
TRBJ1-1 | 14 | few | TRBV6-5 | ASSYLGAGMNTEAF
TRBJ1-1 | 13 | NA | TRBV12-5 | ASGLGRPENTEAF
TRBJ2-7 | 12 | few | TRBV5-5 | ASTLGRGAYEQY
TRBJ2-5 | 10 | many | TRBV29-1 | SVKRAGETQY
TRBJ2-3 | 14 | NA | TRBV7-2 | ASSLVFSGSPDTQY
TRBJ2-1 | 11 | once | TRBV29-1 | SVDGTNYNEQF
TRBJ2-7 | 12 | many | TRBV6-5 | ASSYPGRATEQY
TRBJ2-3 | 12 | few | TRBV7-3 | ASSFRGPADTQY